The clone carrying this TCR beta chain has just a few counts. This entry is derived from a study of blood T cell repertoires in COVID-19. Background on the study: Donors in the United States, Italy and Spain gave samples during acute or convalescent COVID-19. The analysed material was cDNA or gDNA that came from T cells, B-cell-depleted T cells, or PBMCs.

The CDR3 loop spans 15 amino acids. Germline V gives CDR1 GTSNPN, CDR2 SVGIG (reference sequence). V shed 3 bases, J shed 5 bases, and the junction held 7 bases outside the gene matches. Per the original methods: From reference gene primer amplification, estimates of nucleated cell counts were derived. The data were produced by immunoSEQ multiplex PCR, yet TCRdb's version contains in-frame clones alone and is incomplete. That table is the source of V, J and clone size, and D and trimming were worked out from the DNA. The top ten clones hold around 1.5% of a sample with approximately 300,000 clones, roughly 82% of them seen once.

Source material: peripheral blood. The genes are TRBV30 and TRBJ2-1; 10 bases line up with TRBD2. This receptor was identified in a woman between 45 and 65 years old with acute or convalescent COVID-19. For the CDR3, the DNA is TGTGCCTGGAGCGAGACTAGCGGGTATCACAATGAGCAGTTCTTC. Translated, it gives CAWSETSGYHNEQFF.